This entry lists 21 T cell receptor beta chains sequenced from one sample in a study of blood T cell repertoires in COVID-19 (TCRdb year 2020). Library preparation used the immunoSEQ multiplex PCR assay. The source is immuneACCESS, and TCRdb retained only in-frame sequences with V and J called. Part of the clones is not carried over; for the studies checked, unresolved V genes explain less than half of this, and the remainder is unexplained. This sample gives roughly 26,000 clones in total; 80% to 95% of them show up just once. Approximately 3% of the sample goes to the ten largest clones. The sequenced material came from peripheral blood. The receptors were sampled from a human donor in a cohort sampled during active COVID-19.

The rearrangement uses TRBV12-3 or TRBV12-4 and TRBJ1-1, with D uncertain. The V end lost 3 bases, the J end lost 10 bases, and 6 bases lay between the germline ends. The CDR3 loop spans 10 amino acids. CDR3 sequence reads: CASSFNGAFF. The CDR3 DNA reads as TGTGCCAGCAGTTTTAACGGAGCTTTCTTT.

This chain connects TRBV7-6 to TRBJ1-3; D call uncertain. Trimming stripped 0 bases from V and 0 bases from J, with 9 bases between. Germline V gene data show CDR1 as SGHVS and CDR2 as FNYEAQ. CDR3 length: 16 residues. CDR3 residues: CASSLAGLASGNTIYF. The CDR3 DNA sequence: TGTGCCAGCAGCTTAGCAGGGCTAGCCTCTGGAAACACCATATATTTT.

V usage is TRBV19 and J usage is TRBJ1-5, with D tentatively TRBD1 (6 bases). Per germline, CDR1 LNHDA and CDR2 SQIVND (reference sequence). The V and J ends lost 4 bases and 4 bases respectively, with 17 bases between them. The CDR3 is made up of 16 amino acids. The CDR3 nucleotides read TGTGCCAGTAGTACAGCAGGGAGGGGGAGGAATCAGCCCCAGCATTTT. It translates to CASSTAGRGRNQPQHF.

The chain joins TRBV11-2 to TRBJ1-3, with TRBD1 as a possible D gene (6 bases). Germline assignment: CDR1 SGHAT and CDR2 FQNNGV. The CDR3 runs 15 residues. Trimming took 5 bases from V and 2 from J, leaving 13 bases between them. The CDR3 is CASSQGAGAGNTIYF. The CDR3, as DNA: TGTGCCAGCAGCCAAGGGGCAGGGGCTGGAAACACCATATATTTT.

This rearrangement joins TRBV5-1 to TRBJ2-5; D call uncertain. V gave up 3 bases and J gave up 3 bases, with 12 bases separating them. The length of the CDR3 is 14 residues. CDR1 and CDR2 from the germline V gene are SGHRS and YFSETQ. CDR3 DNA: TGCGCCAGCAGCTGGAGCGTTTTCGAAGAGACCCAGTACTTC. The encoded protein is CASSWSVFEETQYF.

This sequence joins TRBV7-8 and TRBJ1-6; D is uncertain. The germline V gene has CDR1 SGHVS and CDR2 FQNEAQ. V lost 8 bases, J lost 6 bases, and 8 bases lay in between. The CDR3 spans 12 residues. CDR3 nucleotides: TGTGCCAGCGGAGAGGGTAATTCACCCCTCCACTTT. It codes for CASGEGNSPLHF.

The chain employs TRBV11-3 and TRBJ2-7; TRBD2 aligns across 10 bases. V was clipped by 5 bases and J by 6 bases; unmatched bases: 13. Germline V CDR1 and CDR2: SGHNT, YENEEA. There are 16 residues in the CDR3. The CDR3 coding sequence is TGTGCCAGCAGCGCCCGGGATAGCGGGGGGCCCCGCGAGCAGTACTTC. Protein product: CASSARDSGGPREQYF.

The chain carries TRBV25-1 and TRBJ1-6, with D possibly matching TRBD1 (6 bases). Germline V gene lookup returns CDR1 MGHDK and CDR2 SYGVNS. The CDR3 is made up of 16 amino acids. V gave up 1 base and J gave up 10 bases, with 17 bases separating them. The CDR3 loop is CASSESTTGRRSPLHF. The DNA of the CDR3 is TGTGCCAGCAGTGAATCAACCACAGGGCGTCGATCACCCCTCCACTTT.

V usage is TRBV11-3 and J usage is TRBJ2-2; tentative D call: TRBD1 (7 bases). Germline V gives CDR1 SGHNT, CDR2 YENEEA. The CDR3 extends over 15 amino acids. V gave up 1 base and J gave up 3 bases, with 9 bases separating them. DNA for the CDR3: TGTGCCAGCAGCTTAGGCAGGGGGGACACCGGGGAGCTGTTTTTT. This translates into CASSLGRGDTGELFF.

The CDR3 loop reads CASSESRIEGEQYV. CDR3 coding DNA: TGCGCCAGCAGTGAGTCTCGGATTGAGGGCGAGCAGTACGTC. The chain employs TRBV10-2 and TRBJ2-7, with TRBD2 as a possible D gene (5 bases). Germline values: CDR1 WSHSY, CDR2 SAAADI. Trimming removed 0 bases at V and 6 bases at J, with 12 bases between. The CDR3 has 14 amino acids.

V usage is TRBV2 and J usage is TRBJ2-3, with a weak D call TRBD1 (5 bases). This CDR3 is built from 14 residues. The germline V gene has CDR1 SNHLY and CDR2 FYNNEI. Trimming shortened V by 2 bases and J by 11 bases, and 17 bases separated the two germline ends. In nucleotides, the CDR3 is TGTGCCAGCAGTGAATTACTCCGACAGACTCAGCAGTATTTT. Its translation is CASSELLRQTQQYF.

J is TRBJ2-2 and V is TRBV4-1, with 12 bases aligning to TRBD2. V lost 3 bases, J lost 5 bases, and 4 bases stayed unmatched. This CDR3 has 16 residues. Looked up from germline, CDR1 is MGHRA and CDR2 is YSYEKL. Here the CDR3 DNA reads TGCGCCAGCAGCCACAGGACTAGCGGGGTAACCGGGGAGCTGTTTTTT. This codes for CASSHRTSGVTGELFF.

V is TRBV6-4 and J is TRBJ2-1; 10 bases align to TRBD1. The CDR3 spans 18 residues. Germline V gives CDR1 MRHNA, CDR2 SNTAGT. V was clipped by 5 bases and J by 0 bases; unmatched bases: 10. The CDR3 spells CASSRQGASASSYNEQFF. The CDR3 DNA is TGTGCCAGCAGTCGACAGGGGGCCTCTGCGAGCTCCTACAATGAGCAGTTCTTC.

This clone was detected only a few times. The genes are TRBV7-9 and TRBJ1-2; D gene unclear. Trimming took off 5 bases at V and 7 bases at J, with 8 bases between the two ends. The CDR3 runs to 11 residues. Germline lookup yields CDR1 SEHNR and CDR2 FQNEAQ (reference sequence). CDR3 amino acids: CASSLSAGYTF. The CDR3 DNA is TGTGCCAGCAGCCTAAGTGCTGGCTACACCTTC.

This clone was detected once. J is TRBJ2-3 and V is TRBV5-4; 8 nucleotides line up with TRBD1. The CDR3 length is 15 residues. CDR1 SGHNT and CDR2 YYREEE come from the germline V gene (reference sequence). V lost 3 bases, J lost 4 bases, and 7 bases stayed unmatched. The CDR3 reads CASSSRDRSADTQYF. CDR3 sequence (DNA): TGTGCCAGCAGCTCCAGGGACAGGTCCGCAGATACGCAGTATTTT.

This chain joins TRBV5-1 and TRBJ2-1, with 10 positions matching TRBD2. The length of the CDR3 is 19 residues. Germline-derived CDR1 and CDR2 are SGHRS and YFSETQ. The junction had 10 bases not matched to a gene; V was cut back by 1 base and J by 0 bases. The CDR3 sequence is CASSLSPGLAAFSYNEQFF. The CDR3, as DNA: TGCGCCAGCAGCTTGTCCCCTGGACTAGCGGCCTTCTCCTACAATGAGCAGTTCTTC.

A note on this clone: This sample includes further DNA sequences coding for the same CDR3. The rearrangement joins TRBV9 to TRBJ1-3, with no clear D. The V and J ends lost 0 bases and 2 bases respectively, with 15 bases between them. Germline V gene sequence: CDR1 SGDLS, CDR2 YYNGEE. The CDR3 sequence is 17 residues long. CDR3 region: CASSVEPPSSPGNTIYF. The CDR3 DNA sequence: TGTGCCAGCAGCGTAGAACCCCCCTCGAGCCCTGGAAACACCATATATTTT.

The chain employs TRBV3-1 (or the pseudogene TRBV3-2) and TRBJ2-3; 10 bases are shared with TRBD2. This CDR3 region has 18 residues. Germline CDR1 LGHDT, CDR2 YNNKEL (reference sequence). With 0 bases clipped from V and 0 bases from J, the junction kept 6 bases outside the gene matches. CDR3 residues: CASSQDSPSGGSTDTQYF. CDR3 coding DNA: TGTGCCAGCAGCCAAGATTCGCCTAGCGGGGGAAGCACAGATACGCAGTATTTT.

This chain uses TRBV5-1 with TRBJ1-5; the match to TRBD1 covers 10 bases. The germline V gene has CDR1 SGHRS and CDR2 YFSETQ. The CDR3 runs 16 residues. V shed 4 bases, J shed 1 base, and the junction held 5 bases outside the gene matches. For the CDR3, the DNA is TGCGCCAGCAGCCCCGGACAGGGGGTGAGCAATCAGCCCCAGCATTTT. This sequence encodes CASSPGQGVSNQPQHF.

The V gene is TRBV5-5, the J gene TRBJ2-3; TRBD1 agrees at 10 bases. Germline CDR1 and CDR2: SGHKS and YYEKEE (reference sequence). This CDR3 has 16 amino acids. V dropped 0 bases and J dropped 6; count of bases not matched to a gene: 7. Written as DNA, the CDR3 is TGTGCCAGCAGCTTGGGGGTGGGACAGGGGAGCGATACGCAGTATTTT. Translation: CASSLGVGQGSDTQYF. The variable domain in full, completed from reference TRBV5-5 and TRBJ2-3, reads DAGVTQSPTHLIKTRGQQVTLRCSPISGHKSVSWYQQVLGQGPQFIFQYYEKEERGRGNFPDRFSARQFPNYSSELNVNALLLGDSALYLCASSLGVGQGSDTQYFGPGTRLTVL.

V and J are TRBV5-1 and TRBJ2-7, with 9 bases fitting TRBD1. CDR1 SGHRS and CDR2 YFSETQ come from the germline V gene. V lost 0 bases to trimming and J lost 6 bases; unmatched junction nucleotides: 4. The CDR3 contains 14 residues. CDR3 sequence (DNA): TGCGCCAGCAGCTTGGATGGACAGGGGACCGAGCAGTACGTC. Translating gives CASSLDGQGTEQYV.